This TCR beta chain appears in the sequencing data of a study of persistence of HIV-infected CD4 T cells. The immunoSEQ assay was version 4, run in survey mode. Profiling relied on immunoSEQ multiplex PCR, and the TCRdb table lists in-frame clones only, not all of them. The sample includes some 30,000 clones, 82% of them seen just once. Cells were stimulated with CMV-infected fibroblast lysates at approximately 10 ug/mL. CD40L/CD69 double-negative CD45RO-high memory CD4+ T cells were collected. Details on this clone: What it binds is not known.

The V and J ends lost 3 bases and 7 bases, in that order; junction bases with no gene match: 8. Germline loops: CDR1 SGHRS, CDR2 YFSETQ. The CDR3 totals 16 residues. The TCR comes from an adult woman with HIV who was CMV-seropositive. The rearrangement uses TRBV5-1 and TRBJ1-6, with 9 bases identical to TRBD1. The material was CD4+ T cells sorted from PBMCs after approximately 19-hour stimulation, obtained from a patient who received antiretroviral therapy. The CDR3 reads CASSSQDRGGNSPLHF. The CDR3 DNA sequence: TGCGCCAGCAGCTCCCAGGACAGGGGAGGGAATTCACCCCTCCACTTT.